Each of the 9 T cell receptor beta chains below was sequenced from the same sample in a study of Graves' ophthalmopathy and Graves' hyperthyroidism. Amplified TCR beta CDR3 regions were obtained using RNA transcripts as template. The workflow started with a first-round RT-PCR run with HTBI primers and then moved on to a second-round multiplex PCR. TCRdb independently ran MiXCR on the multiplex PCR reads; one entry per CDR3 protein. Of approximately 480,000 distinct CDR3 sequences in the sample, about an eighth are singletons; the top ten hold roughly 10%. Sequencing used blood. The receptor set was obtained from a woman under 40 with Graves' ophthalmopathy.

The genes are TRBV6-1 and TRBJ2-7; tentatively, D is TRBD2 (5 bases). Trimming left V 10 bases short and J 2 bases short, with 12 bases between. CDR1 and CDR2 from the germline V gene are MNHNS and SASEGT. The CDR3 has 12 residues. This CDR3 is CAIPTGTYEQYF. The DNA of the CDR3 is TGTGCCATACCGACGGGAACCTACGAGCAGTACTTC.

This clonotype was seen many times. This sequence joins TRBV4-2 and TRBJ2-7; TRBD2 is a possible D gene (5 bases). Germline V gene sequence: CDR1 LGHNA, CDR2 YNFKEQ. V was clipped by 1 base and J by 0 bases, with 10 bases between them. The CDR3 spans 15 residues. The CDR3 DNA reads as TGTGCCAGCAGCCAAGTCGGGGAAAGCTCCTACGAGCAGTACTTC. Its protein product is CASSQVGESSYEQYF.

This clonotype appeared many times. The rearrangement links TRBV20-1 to TRBJ1-1; a weak D match, TRBD1 (6 bases). The CDR3 sequence is 15 residues long. In germline, CDR1 is DFQATT, CDR2 SNEGSKA (reference sequence). Trimming cost V 6 bases and J 0 bases, with 17 bases left between them. CDR3: CSATGGRALNTEAFF. CDR3 coding DNA: TGCAGTGCGACCGGGGGCAGGGCACTGAACACTGAAGCTTTCTTT.

This chain connects TRBV11-2 to TRBJ1-2; D is uncertain. V was clipped by 1 base and J by 2 bases, with 17 bases between them. In germline, CDR1 is SGHAT, CDR2 FQNNGV. The CDR3 is 17 residues long. The CDR3 coding sequence is TGTGCCAGCAGCTTAGTGGGAACGGGGTCGGCGAACTATGGCTACACCTTC. Amino acids: CASSLVGTGSANYGYTF.

On this clonotype itself: With a much larger clone just one base away, this may be a read error. The gene calls are TRBV28 and TRBJ2-2; tentatively, D is TRBD1 or TRBD2 (5 bases each). The CDR3 runs to 14 residues. Germline lookup yields CDR1 MDHEN and CDR2 SYDVKM. The CDR3 DNA reads as TGTGCCAGCAGTTTCGACAGCAACACCGGGGAGCTGTGTTTT. This gives the protein CASSFDSNTGELCF.

There are many counts of this clonotype. The chain combines TRBV7-2 with TRBJ1-6; D remains ambiguous. This CDR3 spans 17 amino acids. Germline V lookup: CDR1 SGHTA, CDR2 FQGNSA. V shed 1 base and J shed 0 bases, with 10 bases lying between them. CDR3 DNA sequence: TGTGCCAGCAGCTTAGTGAACAGCCTCTCCTATAATTCACCCCTCCACTTT. It specifies CASSLVNSLSYNSPLHF.

The sample holds a few counts of this clonotype. The genes are TRBV18 and TRBJ2-2; no reliable D call. This CDR3 is 15 amino acids long. V was shortened by 2 bases and J by 2 bases, with 9 bases between the two germline ends. The germline CDR1 and CDR2 sequences are KGHSH and LQKENI. This CDR3 is CASSPERFNTGELFF. As DNA, the CDR3 is TGTGCCAGCTCACCAGAGAGATTCAACACCGGGGAGCTGTTTTTT. Drawing the rest from reference TRBV18 and TRBJ2-2, the complete variable domain is NAGVMQNPRHLVRRRGQEARLRCSPMKGHSHVYWYRQLPEEGLKFMVYLQKENIIDESGMPKERFSAEFPKEGPSILRIQQVVRGDSAAYFCASSPERFNTGELFFGEGSRLTVL.

This clonotype was counted ten times or more. The gene calls are TRBV6-1 and TRBJ1-1; a weak D match, TRBD1 (6 bases). The germline gives CDR1 MNHNS, CDR2 SASEGT. Trimming stripped 6 bases from V and 1 base from J, with 15 bases between. The CDR3 sequence is 15 residues long. CDR3 in amino acids: CASRAPRGANTEAFF. For the CDR3, the DNA is TGTGCCAGCAGGGCCCCCCGGGGGGCGAACACTGAAGCTTTCTTT.

This clonotype has ten or more counts. This chain links TRBV7-2 with TRBJ2-5; D is undetermined. This CDR3 is 12 amino acids long. In germline, CDR1 is SGHTA, CDR2 FQGNSA. The V end lost 1 base, the J end lost 5 bases, and 5 bases lay between the germline ends. The CDR3: CASSLVFETQYF. CDR3 nucleotides: TGTGCCAGCAGCTTAGTTTTTGAGACCCAGTACTTC.